Listed below are T cell receptor beta chains from one sample, sequenced in a study of OX40 agonist ivuxolimab in advanced cancers. Libraries were prepared by immunoSEQ multiplex PCR; TCRdb keeps only in-frame clonotypes and omits some of them. Of tens of thousands of clones listed, roughly nine tenths are singletons. The sample consisted of CD4+ or CD8+ T cells sorted from blood, taken in a trial of the OX40 agonist ivuxolimab. The receptors come from an adult with an advanced solid tumor such as melanoma, head and neck, liver or kidney cancer. Each CDR3 is given without its conserved first and last residue.

j_gene: TRBJ2-7
v_gene: TRBV5-1
CDR3aa: ASSPLVGPYEQY

j_gene: TRBJ2-2
v_gene: TRBV19
CDR3aa: ASSIGQVEAGELF

j_gene: TRBJ2-2
v_gene: TRBV7-9
CDR3aa: ASSSGNTGELF

j_gene: TRBJ2-1
v_gene: TRBV11-2
CDR3aa: ASSLRSPGLYNEQF

j_gene: TRBJ2-1
v_gene: TRBV5-1
CDR3aa: ASSLEGAAYNEQF

j_gene: TRBJ1-1
v_gene: TRBV14
CDR3aa: ASRAWAGDTEAF

j_gene: TRBJ1-3
v_gene: TRBV25-1
CDR3aa: ASSEYSGGNTIY

j_gene: TRBJ2-7
v_gene: TRBV6-1
CDR3aa: ASSMLAGVTYEQY

j_gene: TRBJ1-2
v_gene: TRBV7-2
CDR3aa: ASSLVAGSVILGYT

j_gene: TRBJ1-1
v_gene: TRBV18
CDR3aa: ASSPIRQGWDTEAF

j_gene: TRBJ2-7
v_gene: TRBV30
CDR3aa: ACKQETTPNYEQY

j_gene: TRBJ1-1
v_gene: TRBV6-1
CDR3aa: ASLLAGGNTEAF

j_gene: TRBJ1-5
v_gene: TRBV25-1
CDR3aa: ASSESGARNQPQH

j_gene: TRBJ1-1
v_gene: TRBV5-8
CDR3aa: ASSPWGGSKNTEAF

j_gene: TRBJ1-2
v_gene: TRBV19
CDR3aa: ASSIEARGYT

j_gene: TRBJ2-5
v_gene: TRBV5-1
CDR3aa: ASSLEETQY

j_gene: TRBJ2-2
v_gene: TRBV18
CDR3aa: ASSPGDLNTGELF

j_gene: TRBJ2-1
v_gene: TRBV6-5
CDR3aa: ASRRTGGEQF

j_gene: TRBJ1-6
v_gene: TRBV14
CDR3aa: ASSQDQRGSYSPLH

j_gene: TRBJ1-1
v_gene: TRBV6-1
CDR3aa: ASRRGTATEAF

j_gene: TRBJ1-4
v_gene: TRBV15
CDR3aa: ATSREPNNEKLF

j_gene: TRBJ2-1
v_gene: TRBV11-2
CDR3aa: ASSRRQNRYNEQF

j_gene: TRBJ2-2
v_gene: TRBV5-1
CDR3aa: ASDRGDTGELF

j_gene: TRBJ1-3
v_gene: TRBV5-4
CDR3aa: ASSADFGNTIY

j_gene: TRBJ2-7
v_gene: TRBV11-2
CDR3aa: ASSLQLSYEQY

j_gene: TRBJ2-4
v_gene: TRBV5-1
CDR3aa: ASSPRQVQGEGIQY

j_gene: TRBJ1-1
v_gene: TRBV5-1
CDR3aa: ASRQNTEAF

j_gene: TRBJ1-2
v_gene: TRBV4-1
CDR3aa: ASSQATGTNYGYT

j_gene: TRBJ2-2
v_gene: TRBV30
CDR3aa: AWKKTSGVTGELF

j_gene: TRBJ1-5
v_gene: TRBV13
CDR3aa: ASSLGGHSNQPQH

j_gene: TRBJ1-2
v_gene: TRBV2
CDR3aa: ATGQFYGYT

j_gene: TRBJ1-1
v_gene: TRBV19
CDR3aa: ASSPDRGNTEAF

j_gene: TRBJ1-6
v_gene: TRBV7-2
CDR3aa: ASSLGVYRGGSPLH

j_gene: TRBJ1-2
v_gene: TRBV9
CDR3aa: ASRSGGAGGYT